The T cell receptor (beta chain) described here comes from a study of T cell responses to AZD1222 COVID-19 vaccine. As to this clone: Its antigen is still unknown.

Whole-study results and caveats: Repertoires were obtained solely post-peak T cell response. Spike-specific TCR breadth and depth went up after people got two AZD1222 doses.

This CDR3 region has 15 residues. The trim removed 4 bases at V and 7 bases at J, leaving 7 bases unmatched. CDR1 and CDR2 (germline): ENHRY, SYGVKD. Data came from immunoSEQ multiplex PCR; TCRdb stores just in-frame clones and leaves some out. Here the sample spans about 100,000 clones, just under 90% being singletons. Here the sequenced sample was peripheral blood, taken on day 0 of AZD1222 vaccination. This clonotype originated in an adult in good health. The chain has TRBV10-3 and TRBJ2-4; the match to TRBD2 covers 10 bases. The CDR3 loop reads CAISATSGASNIQYF. CDR3 sequence (DNA): TGTGCCATCAGTGCTACTAGCGGGGCCTCGAACATTCAGTACTTC.